The source of this TCR beta chain is a study of blood T cell repertoires in COVID-19 (dated by TCRdb to the early 2020s). Regarding the study in general: For ImmuneRACE Cohort 3, a participant was defined as recovered based on two consecutive negative NP/OP PCR tests, clearance by a healthcare professional, or resolution of symptoms. Collaborator samples came from the United States, Italy and Spain and covered acute and convalescent phases of COVID-19. The material from the prospective study consisted of cDNA or gDNA derived from T cells, B-cell-depleted T cells, or PBMCs. The dataset comprised deeply sampled blood TCRbeta repertoires from subjects exposed to, actively infected with, or recovered from COVID-19. The repertoires were made available in a free public database intended to serve as a resource for research on the immune response to SARS-CoV-2. Samples were obtained from the ongoing ImmuneRACE study (first 160 participants) and from about 1,300 subjects provided by 6 global collaborators. The sample metadata nearly always contained a de-identified subject ID, COVID-19 status, age in years and sex. HLA class I and class II types, where available, came from metadata supplied by the sample provider rather than from assay-based typing.

On the study overall, not on this receptor specifically: The amount of clinical and demographic metadata varied by source and participant and was provided uncurated.

V is pruned by 6 bases and J by 7 bases, leaving 7 bases of the junction without a gene match. CDR1 and CDR2 are drawn from the germline V gene: MNHEY, SVGAGI. The CDR3 goes from the cysteine to the phenylalanine over 13 residues. The only DNA kept is the CDR3, 39 bases in frame from the first base. This clone was counted only a few times. The target of this receptor is not known. Qualities for individual bases were not recorded, and no much larger clone is one base off. In the prospective study, participants were roughly 18 to 100 years old, resided in fewer than 25 geographic areas of the United States, and were enrolled through a virtual design. In the prospective study, cohorts were assigned on the basis of participant-reported clinical history obtained from a screening survey and a study questionnaire. In the prospective study, whole blood, serum and a nasopharyngeal or oropharyngeal swab were collected from each participant by mobile phlebotomists. Over a roughly two-month period, participants in the prospective study had the option of providing additional blood draws and questionnaires. Before DNA extraction, prospective study blood samples were shipped either frozen or at room temperature.

TCRbeta CDR3 regions were amplified from genomic DNA by means of the immunoSEQ Assay, a bias-controlled multiplex PCR. For the original study's pipeline: Within the assay, amplification of reference gene primers was used to estimate how many nucleated cells each sample contained. Sequence reads were collapsed and filtered to measure the absolute abundance of every unique TCRbeta CDR3 rearrangement. For each sample, productive Simpson clonality was calculated as the square root of Simpson's diversity index across productive rearrangements. TCRdb took this table from immuneACCESS and kept in-frame rearrangements with V and J called. Such tables lack part of the clones; where checked against another copy, unresolved V genes explain under half of the gap, and the rest is unexplained. For V, J and clone size, that table is used; D and trimming come from the DNA. Here the sample has hundreds of thousands of clones; 88% occur a single time. The ten largest clones add up to around 2% of the sample.

The clonotype originates from a woman aged 60 to 75 in a cohort exposed to, infected with or recovered from COVID-19 (not recorded which). Sequencing was carried out using PBMCs or T cells enriched from blood (not recorded which). This chain is built from TRBV6-5 and TRBJ2-7; 9 middle bases align to TRBD1. CDR3 sequence: CASSRDRAGEQYF. The sequence in DNA is TGTGCCAGCAGCCGGGACAGGGCAGGGGAGCAGTACTTC.